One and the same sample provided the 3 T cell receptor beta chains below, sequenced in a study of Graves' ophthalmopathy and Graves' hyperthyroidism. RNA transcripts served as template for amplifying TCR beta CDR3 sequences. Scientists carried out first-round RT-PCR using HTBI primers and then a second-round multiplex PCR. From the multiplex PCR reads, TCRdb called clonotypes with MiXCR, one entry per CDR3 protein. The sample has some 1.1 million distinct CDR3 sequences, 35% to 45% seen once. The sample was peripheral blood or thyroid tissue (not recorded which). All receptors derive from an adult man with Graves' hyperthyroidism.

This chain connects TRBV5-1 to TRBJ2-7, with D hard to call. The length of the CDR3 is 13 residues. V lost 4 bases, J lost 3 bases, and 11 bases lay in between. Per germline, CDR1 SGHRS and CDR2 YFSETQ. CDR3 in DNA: TGCGCCAGCAGCAAAAGCGAACTCTACGAGCAGTACTTC. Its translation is CASSKSELYEQYF.

CDR3 in amino acids: CAWSVFPSPDTQYF. The CDR3 region has the DNA TGTGCCTGGAGTGTATTTCCTAGCCCAGATACGCAGTATTTT. The chain carries TRBV30 and TRBJ2-3; tentative D call: TRBD2 (5 bases). V lost 0 bases and J lost 4, with 11 bases in between. CDR1 is GTSNPN and CDR2 is SVGIG in the germline V gene (reference sequence). CDR3 length: 14 residues.

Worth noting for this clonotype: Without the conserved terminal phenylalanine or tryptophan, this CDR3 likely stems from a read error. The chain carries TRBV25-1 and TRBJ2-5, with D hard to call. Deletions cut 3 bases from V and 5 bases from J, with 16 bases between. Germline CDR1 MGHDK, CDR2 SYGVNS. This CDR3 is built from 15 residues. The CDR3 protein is CASSDRRTGSETQYS. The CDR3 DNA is TGTGCCAGCAGTGATCGAAGGACGGGCAGCGAGACCCAGTACTCC.